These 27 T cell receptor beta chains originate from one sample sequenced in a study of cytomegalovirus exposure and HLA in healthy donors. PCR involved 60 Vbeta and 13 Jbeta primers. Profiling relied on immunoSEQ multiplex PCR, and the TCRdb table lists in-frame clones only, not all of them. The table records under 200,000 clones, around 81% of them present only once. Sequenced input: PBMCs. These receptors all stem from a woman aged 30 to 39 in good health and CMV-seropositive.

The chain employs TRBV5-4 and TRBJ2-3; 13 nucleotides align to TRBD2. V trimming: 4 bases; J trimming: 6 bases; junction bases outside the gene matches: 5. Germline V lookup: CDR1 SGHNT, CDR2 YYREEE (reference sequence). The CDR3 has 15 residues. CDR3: CASSGRLAGGDTQYF. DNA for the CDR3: TGTGCCAGCAGCGGCAGACTAGCGGGAGGTGATACGCAGTATTTT.

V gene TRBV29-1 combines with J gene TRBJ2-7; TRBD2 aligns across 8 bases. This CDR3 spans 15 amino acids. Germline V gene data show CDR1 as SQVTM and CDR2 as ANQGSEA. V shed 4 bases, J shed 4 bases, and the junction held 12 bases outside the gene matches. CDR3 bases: TGCAGCGTTGCGACCACTAGCGGTTACGCGTACGAGCAGTACTTC. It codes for CSVATTSGYAYEQYF.

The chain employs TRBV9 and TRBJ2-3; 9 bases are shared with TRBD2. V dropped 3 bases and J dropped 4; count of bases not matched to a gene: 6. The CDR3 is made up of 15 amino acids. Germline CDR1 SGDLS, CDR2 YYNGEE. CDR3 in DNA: TGTGCCAGCAGCGCCTCAGCGGGAGGTTCAGATACGCAGTATTTT. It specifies CASSASAGGSDTQYF.

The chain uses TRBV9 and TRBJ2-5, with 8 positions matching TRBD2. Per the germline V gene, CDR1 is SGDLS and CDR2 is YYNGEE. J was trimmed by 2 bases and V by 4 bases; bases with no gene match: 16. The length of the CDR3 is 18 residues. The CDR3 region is CASSNPPGGLSGQETQYF. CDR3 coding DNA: TGTGCCAGCAGCAACCCTCCGGGGGGGCTTTCGGGTCAAGAGACCCAGTACTTC.

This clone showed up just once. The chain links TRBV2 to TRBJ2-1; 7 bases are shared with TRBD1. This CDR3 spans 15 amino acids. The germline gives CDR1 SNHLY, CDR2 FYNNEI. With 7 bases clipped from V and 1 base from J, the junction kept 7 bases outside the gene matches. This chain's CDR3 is CASTGTVGSYNEQFF. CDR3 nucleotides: TGTGCCAGCACAGGGACAGTAGGATCCTACAATGAGCAGTTCTTC.

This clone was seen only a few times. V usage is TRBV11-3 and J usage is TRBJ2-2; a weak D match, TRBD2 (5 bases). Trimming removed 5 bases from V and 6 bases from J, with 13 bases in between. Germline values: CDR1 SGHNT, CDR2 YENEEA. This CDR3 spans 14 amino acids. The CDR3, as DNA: TGTGCCAGCAGCCAAAAAGGGAGTTCCGGGGAGCTGTTTTTT. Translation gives CASSQKGSSGELFF.

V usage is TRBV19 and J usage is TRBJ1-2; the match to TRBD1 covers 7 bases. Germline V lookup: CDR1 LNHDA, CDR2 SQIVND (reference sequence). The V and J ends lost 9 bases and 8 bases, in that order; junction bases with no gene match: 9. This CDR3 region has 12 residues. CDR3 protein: CASTTGEGGYTF. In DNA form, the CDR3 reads TGTGCCAGCACTACAGGGGAAGGAGGCTACACCTTC.

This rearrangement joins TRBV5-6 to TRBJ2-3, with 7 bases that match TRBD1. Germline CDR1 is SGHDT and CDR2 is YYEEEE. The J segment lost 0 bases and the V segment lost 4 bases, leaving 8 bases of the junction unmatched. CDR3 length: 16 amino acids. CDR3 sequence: CASSTNRGTSTDTQYF. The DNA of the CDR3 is TGTGCCAGCAGCACCAACAGGGGTACTAGCACAGATACGCAGTATTTT. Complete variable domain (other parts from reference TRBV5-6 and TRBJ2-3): DAGVTQSPTHLIKTRGQQVTLRCSPKSGHDTVSWYQQALGQGPQFIFQYYEEEERQRGNFPDRFSGHQFPNYSSELNVNALLLGDSALYLCASSTNRGTSTDTQYFGPGTRLTVL.

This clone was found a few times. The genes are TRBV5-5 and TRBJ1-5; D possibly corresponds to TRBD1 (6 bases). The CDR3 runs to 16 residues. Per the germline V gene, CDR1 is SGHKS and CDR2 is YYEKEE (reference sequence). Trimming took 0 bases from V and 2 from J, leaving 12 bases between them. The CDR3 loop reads CASSLAGHWGNQPQHF. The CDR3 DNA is TGTGCCAGCAGCTTGGCGGGACATTGGGGCAATCAGCCCCAGCATTTT.

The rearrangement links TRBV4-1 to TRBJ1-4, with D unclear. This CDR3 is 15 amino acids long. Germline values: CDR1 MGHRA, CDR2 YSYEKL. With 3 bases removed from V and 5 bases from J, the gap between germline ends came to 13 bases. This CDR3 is CASSHDYGVNEKLFF. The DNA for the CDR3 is TGCGCCAGCAGCCACGACTATGGAGTGAATGAAAAACTGTTTTTT.

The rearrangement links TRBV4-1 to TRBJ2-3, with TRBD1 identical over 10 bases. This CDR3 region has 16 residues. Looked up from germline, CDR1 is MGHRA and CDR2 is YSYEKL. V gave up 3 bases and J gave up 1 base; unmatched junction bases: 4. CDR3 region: CASSQRTGGGTDTQYF. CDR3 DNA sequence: TGCGCCAGCAGCCAGCGGACAGGGGGAGGCACAGATACGCAGTATTTT.

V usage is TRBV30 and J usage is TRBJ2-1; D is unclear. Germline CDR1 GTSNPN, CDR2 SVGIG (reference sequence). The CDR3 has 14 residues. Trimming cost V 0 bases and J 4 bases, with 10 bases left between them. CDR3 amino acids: CAWSVKTLYNEQFF. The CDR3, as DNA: TGTGCCTGGAGTGTAAAGACTCTTTACAATGAGCAGTTCTTC.

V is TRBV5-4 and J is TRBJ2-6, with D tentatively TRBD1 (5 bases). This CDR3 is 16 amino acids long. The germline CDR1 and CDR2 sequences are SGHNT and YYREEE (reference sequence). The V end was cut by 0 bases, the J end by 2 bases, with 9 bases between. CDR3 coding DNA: TGTGCCAGCAGCTTGGAAATCAGGGCTGGGGCCAACGTCCTGACTTTC. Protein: CASSLEIRAGANVLTF.

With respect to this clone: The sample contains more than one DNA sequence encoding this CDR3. CDR3 in amino acids: CASSYGVEGAEAFF. The CDR3 coding sequence is TGTGCCAGCAGCTACGGTGTCGAAGGGGCCGAAGCTTTCTTT. This chain connects TRBV7-9 to TRBJ1-1, with D perhaps matching TRBD1 (5 bases). CDR1 SEHNR and CDR2 FQNEAQ come from the germline V gene (reference sequence). The CDR3 has 14 amino acids. The V and J ends lost 4 bases and 8 bases respectively, with 17 bases between them.

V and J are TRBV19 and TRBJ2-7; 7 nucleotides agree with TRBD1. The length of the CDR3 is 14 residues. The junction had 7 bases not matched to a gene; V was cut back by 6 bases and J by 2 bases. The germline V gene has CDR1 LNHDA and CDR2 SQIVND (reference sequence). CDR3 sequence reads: CASSTGQTTYEQYF. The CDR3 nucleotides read TGTGCCAGTAGCACGGGACAGACCACCTACGAGCAGTACTTC.

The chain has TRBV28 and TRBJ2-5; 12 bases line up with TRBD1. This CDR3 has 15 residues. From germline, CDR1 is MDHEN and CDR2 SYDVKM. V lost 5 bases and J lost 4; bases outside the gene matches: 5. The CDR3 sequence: CASSGGTGGRETQYF. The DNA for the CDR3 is TGTGCCAGCAGTGGGGGGACAGGGGGCAGAGAGACCCAGTACTTC.

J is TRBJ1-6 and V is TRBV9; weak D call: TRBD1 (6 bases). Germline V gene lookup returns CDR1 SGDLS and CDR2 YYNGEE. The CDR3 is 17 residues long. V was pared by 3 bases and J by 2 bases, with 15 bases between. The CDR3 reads CASSAGLRGPYNSPLHF. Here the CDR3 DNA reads TGTGCCAGCAGCGCGGGGCTCAGGGGACCCTATAATTCACCCCTCCACTTT.

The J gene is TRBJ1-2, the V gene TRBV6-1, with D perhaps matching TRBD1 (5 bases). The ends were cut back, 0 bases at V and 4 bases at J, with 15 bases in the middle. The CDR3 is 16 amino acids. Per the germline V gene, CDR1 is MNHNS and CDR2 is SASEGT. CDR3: CASSEATRGGGYGYTF. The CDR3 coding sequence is TGTGCCAGCAGTGAAGCGACTAGGGGTGGGGGCTATGGCTACACCTTC.

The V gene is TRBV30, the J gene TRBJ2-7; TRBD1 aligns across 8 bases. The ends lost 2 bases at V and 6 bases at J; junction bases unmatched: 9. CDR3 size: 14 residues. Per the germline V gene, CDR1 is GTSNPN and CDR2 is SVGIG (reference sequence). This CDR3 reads CAWSRLGQGGEQYF. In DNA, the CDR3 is TGTGCCTGGAGTCGACTCGGACAGGGTGGCGAGCAGTACTTC.

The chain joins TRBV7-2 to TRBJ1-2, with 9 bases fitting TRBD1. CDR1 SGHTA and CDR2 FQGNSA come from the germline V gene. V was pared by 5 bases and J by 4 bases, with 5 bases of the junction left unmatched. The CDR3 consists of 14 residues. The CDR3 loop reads CASSVTGGSYGYTF. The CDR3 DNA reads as TGTGCCAGCAGCGTCACAGGGGGCTCCTATGGCTACACCTTC.

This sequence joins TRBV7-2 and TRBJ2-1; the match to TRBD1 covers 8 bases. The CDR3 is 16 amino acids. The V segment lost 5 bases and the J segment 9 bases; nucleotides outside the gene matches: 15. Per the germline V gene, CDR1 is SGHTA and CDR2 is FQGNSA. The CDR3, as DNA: TGTGCCAGCAGCCCATCAGAGCAGGGGGCGGTAGGTGAGCAGTTCTTC. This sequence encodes CASSPSEQGAVGEQFF.

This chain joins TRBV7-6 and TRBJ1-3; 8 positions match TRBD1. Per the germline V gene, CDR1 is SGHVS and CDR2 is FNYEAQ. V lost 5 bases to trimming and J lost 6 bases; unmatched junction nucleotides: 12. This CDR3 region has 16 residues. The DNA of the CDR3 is TGTGCCAGCAGCCTCGTCCGCGGACAGGGCGAAAACACCATATATTTT. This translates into CASSLVRGQGENTIYF.

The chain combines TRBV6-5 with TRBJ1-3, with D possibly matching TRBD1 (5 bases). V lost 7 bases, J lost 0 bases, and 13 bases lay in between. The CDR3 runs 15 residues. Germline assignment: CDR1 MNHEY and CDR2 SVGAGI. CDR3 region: CASKYQQGSGNTIYF. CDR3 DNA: TGTGCCAGCAAATATCAGCAGGGCTCTGGAAACACCATATATTTT.

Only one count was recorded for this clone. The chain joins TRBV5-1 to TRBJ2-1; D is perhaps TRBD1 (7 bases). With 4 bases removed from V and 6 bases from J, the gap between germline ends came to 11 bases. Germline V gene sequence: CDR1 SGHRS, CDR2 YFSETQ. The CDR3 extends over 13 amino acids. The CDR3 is CASSAGQFNEQFF. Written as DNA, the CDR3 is TGCGCCAGCAGCGCGGGACAGTTCAATGAGCAGTTCTTC.

The CDR3 coding sequence is TGTGCCAGGAAACAGGGGGCTGAAGCTTTCTTT. It is translated as CARKQGAEAFF. This chain uses TRBV30 with TRBJ1-1; TRBD1 matches at 8 bases. The length of the CDR3 is 11 residues. The germline V gene encodes CDR1 GTSNPN and CDR2 SVGIG (reference sequence). V lost 8 bases, J lost 6 bases, and 5 bases stayed unmatched.

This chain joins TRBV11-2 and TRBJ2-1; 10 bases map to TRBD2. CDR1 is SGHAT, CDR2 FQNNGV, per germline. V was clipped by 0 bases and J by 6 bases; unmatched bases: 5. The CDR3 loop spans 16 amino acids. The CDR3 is CASSLDVSSGSNEQFF. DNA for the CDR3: TGTGCCAGCAGCTTAGATGTCTCTAGCGGGAGCAATGAGCAGTTCTTC.

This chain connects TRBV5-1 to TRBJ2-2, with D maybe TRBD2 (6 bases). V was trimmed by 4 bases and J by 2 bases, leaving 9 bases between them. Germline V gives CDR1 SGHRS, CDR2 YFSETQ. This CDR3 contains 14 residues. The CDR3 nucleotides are TGCGCCAGCAGCCCGGGGGATAACACCGGGGAGCTGTTTTTT. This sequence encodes CASSPGDNTGELFF.